These 18 T cell receptor beta chains share one sample of origin, sequenced in a study of cytomegalovirus exposure and HLA in healthy donors. PCR involved 60 Vbeta and 13 Jbeta primers. The repertoire was sequenced with immunoSEQ multiplex PCR; TCRdb's copy has only in-frame clones and lacks some. This table has 130,000 to 150,000 clones, roughly 80% appearing once. The sample consisted of PBMCs. The receptors shown here come from a woman in her thirties or forties in good health and CMV-seropositive.

The chain employs TRBV2 and TRBJ1-3, with D tentatively TRBD1 (5 bases). This CDR3 is built from 15 residues. V lost 0 bases, J lost 2 bases, and 8 bases lay in between. Germline assignment: CDR1 SNHLY and CDR2 FYNNEI. CDR3 loop: CASSEAEGAGNTIYF. The CDR3 region has the DNA TGTGCCAGCAGTGAAGCGGAAGGGGCTGGAAACACCATATATTTT.

The DNA of the CDR3 is TGTGCCAGCAGCGTAAAGGGGGGGTACGAGCAGTACTTC. It yields the protein CASSVKGGYEQYF. The chain has TRBV9 and TRBJ2-7; possible D gene TRBD2, 7 bases. V lost 1 base and J lost 4, with 9 bases in between. From germline, CDR1 is SGDLS and CDR2 YYNGEE. The CDR3 runs to 13 residues.

This sequence joins TRBV28 and TRBJ2-3, with 7 bases lining up with TRBD2. The CDR3 spans 14 residues. Germline lookup yields CDR1 MDHEN and CDR2 SYDVKM. Trimming took 2 bases from V and 8 from J; bases not matched to a gene: 7. The CDR3 region is CASSLIGRKGTQYF. CDR3 bases: TGTGCCAGCAGTTTAATCGGGAGGAAGGGTACGCAGTATTTT.

This clone was observed a handful of times. This rearrangement joins TRBV7-9 to TRBJ1-1; maybe TRBD1 (5 bases). The CDR3 is 15 amino acids. Germline-derived CDR1 and CDR2 are SEHNR and FQNEAQ (reference sequence). V dropped 3 bases and J dropped 1 base, with 12 bases sitting between them. CDR3 region: CASSFPGTGNTEAFF. The CDR3 DNA reads TGTGCCAGCAGCTTCCCAGGGACTGGGAACACTGAAGCTTTCTTT.

The V gene is TRBV5-1, the J gene TRBJ1-1, with 10 bases lining up with TRBD1. The germline V gene has CDR1 SGHRS and CDR2 YFSETQ. V lost 5 bases and J lost 0; bases outside the gene matches: 7. The CDR3 has 16 residues. This chain's CDR3 is CASSQGQGTLNTEAFF. The CDR3 DNA follows: TGCGCCAGCAGTCAGGGACAGGGGACCCTGAACACTGAAGCTTTCTTT.

V gene TRBV19 combines with J gene TRBJ2-5; 7 bases align to TRBD2. The length of the CDR3 is 13 residues. Germline V gene data show CDR1 as LNHDA and CDR2 as SQIVND (reference sequence). V lost 5 bases to trimming and J lost 7 bases; unmatched junction nucleotides: 7. The CDR3 DNA reads as TGTGCCAGTAGTGGTGGGAGGGCGGGGACCCAGTACTTC. Its translation is CASSGGRAGTQYF.

This clone appeared a few times. The genes are TRBV19 and TRBJ1-1, with a weak D call TRBD1 (5 bases). V shed 6 bases and J shed 1 base, with 12 bases lying between them. This CDR3 region has 14 residues. Germline CDR1 reads LNHDA; CDR2 reads SQIVND (reference sequence). The CDR3 DNA is TGTGCCAGTAGGCCCTCACAGGAGAACACTGAAGCTTTCTTT. It encodes CASRPSQENTEAFF.

In this sample, this clone turned up a few times. The V and J genes are TRBV28 and TRBJ1-1; 7 bases are shared with TRBD1. CDR1 is MDHEN, CDR2 SYDVKM, per germline. V gave up 5 bases and J gave up 4 bases; unmatched junction bases: 13. The CDR3 spans 16 residues. In nucleotides, the CDR3 is TGTGCCAGCAGTGACCAGACAGGGTCTGGGGTCACTGAAGCTTTCTTT. Amino acids: CASSDQTGSGVTEAFF.

Note on this clone: Other nucleotide sequences in the sample specify the same CDR3. The V call is TRBV5-1, the J call TRBJ1-5, with 7 bases that match TRBD1. After removal of 4 bases from V and 0 bases from J, the junction contained 4 bases not matched to a gene. CDR3 size: 15 residues. CDR1 and CDR2 (germline): SGHRS, YFSETQ. The CDR3 nucleotides read TGCGCCAGCAGCCCGGGACAGTATAGCAATCAGCCCCAGCATTTT. Its protein is CASSPGQYSNQPQHF. The variable domain in full, with the rest retrieved from reference TRBV5-1 and TRBJ1-5, is KAGVTQTPRYLIKTRGQQVTLSCSPISGHRSVSWYQQTPGQGLQFLFEYFSETQRNKGNFPGRFSGRQFSNSRSEMNVSTLELGDSALYLCASSPGQYSNQPQHFGDGTRLSIL.

This clone has more than one count but fewer than ten. This chain joins TRBV4-1 and TRBJ2-7; possibly TRBD1 for D (5 bases). The CDR3 has 14 amino acids. V lost 1 base and J lost 6, with 13 bases in between. Looked up from germline, CDR1 is MGHRA and CDR2 is YSYEKL. The CDR3 region is CASSQAKGRGEQYF. CDR3 DNA sequence: TGCGCCAGCAGCCAAGCGAAGGGGCGTGGCGAGCAGTACTTC.

The chain joins TRBV4-2 to TRBJ2-3; 11 nucleotides agree with TRBD2. CDR1 is LGHNA and CDR2 is YNFKEQ in the germline V gene. CDR3 length: 16 residues. V dropped 0 bases and J dropped 4; count of bases not matched to a gene: 3. CDR3 sequence: CASSQEISGGADTQYF. Written as DNA, the CDR3 is TGTGCCAGCAGCCAAGAAATTAGCGGGGGGGCAGATACGCAGTATTTT.

V and J are TRBV28 and TRBJ1-4, with D perhaps matching TRBD1 (5 bases). Germline loops: CDR1 MDHEN, CDR2 SYDVKM. This CDR3 has 19 residues. Trimming pared 3 bases from V and 5 bases from J, leaving 25 bases between. CDR3 residues: CASSFYPLSGALLNEKLFF. The DNA of the CDR3 is TGTGCCAGCAGTTTTTACCCCTTGTCTGGGGCCCTCTTAAATGAAAAACTGTTTTTT.

As DNA, the CDR3 is TGTGCCAGCAGCCTAGTGTGGACAGGGGGGACCTCTGGAAACACCATATATTTT. Encoded protein: CASSLVWTGGTSGNTIYF. J is TRBJ1-3 and V is TRBV7-8, with TRBD1 matching 10 bases. This CDR3 is built from 18 residues. The germline gives CDR1 SGHVS, CDR2 FQNEAQ. With V trimmed by 5 bases and J by 0 bases, 10 bases remained unmatched. Combining the CDR3 with reference TRBV7-8 and TRBJ1-3 gives the whole variable domain GAGVSQSPRYKVAKRGQDVALRCDPISGHVSLFWYQQALGQGPEFLTYFQNEAQLDKSGLPSDRFFAERPEGSVSTLKIQRTQQEDSAVYLCASSLVWTGGTSGNTIYFGEGSWLTVV.

The gene calls are TRBV5-1 and TRBJ1-1; 7 nucleotides line up with TRBD1. CDR1 is SGHRS, CDR2 YFSETQ, per germline. V was clipped by 4 bases and J by 1 base; unmatched bases: 4. This CDR3 is 14 amino acids long. The CDR3 reads CASSHGQANTEAFF. CDR3 bases: TGCGCCAGCAGCCACGGACAGGCGAACACTGAAGCTTTCTTT.

This chain links TRBV5-1 with TRBJ2-1; no firm D call. CDR3 length: 12 residues. Trimming cost V 2 bases and J 6 bases, with 6 bases left between them. The germline CDR1 and CDR2 sequences are SGHRS and YFSETQ. CDR3 sequence reads: CASSFQANEQFF. DNA for the CDR3: TGCGCCAGCAGCTTTCAAGCCAATGAGCAGTTCTTC.

The rearrangement uses TRBV7-2 and TRBJ2-1, with D possibly TRBD2 on 6 matching bases. The CDR3 consists of 13 residues. Trimming took off 3 bases at V and 6 bases at J, with 9 bases between the two ends. The germline V gene encodes CDR1 SGHTA and CDR2 FQGNSA. The DNA for the CDR3 is TGTGCCAGCAGCTTGGCGGGATTCAATGAGCAGTTCTTC. Translated, it gives CASSLAGFNEQFF.

J is TRBJ1-5 and V is TRBV6-1, with a weak D call TRBD1 (5 bases). Germline loops: CDR1 MNHNS, CDR2 SASEGT. The CDR3 extends over 16 amino acids. V lost 3 bases, J lost 0 bases, and 12 bases lay in between. Written as DNA, the CDR3 is TGTGCCAGCAGTGATGGAACCGGGGGTAGCAATCAGCCCCAGCATTTT. It yields the protein CASSDGTGGSNQPQHF.

This chain connects TRBV7-9 to TRBJ2-7, with TRBD2 matching 7 bases. The J segment lost 5 bases and the V segment lost 1 base, leaving 5 bases of the junction unmatched. Germline CDR1 is SEHNR and CDR2 is FQNEAQ (reference sequence). The CDR3 loop spans 14 amino acids. This chain's CDR3 is CASSLGTSEDEQYF. The CDR3 nucleotides read TGTGCCAGCAGCTTAGGGACTAGTGAGGACGAGCAGTACTTC. Using reference TRBV7-9 and TRBJ2-7 for the parts outside the CDR3, the full variable domain is DTGVSQNPRHKITKRGQNVTFRCDPISEHNRLYWYRQTLGQGPEFLTYFQNEAQLEKSRLLSDRFSAERPKGSFSTLEIQRTEQGDSAMYLCASSLGTSEDEQYFGPGTRLTVT.